The T cell receptor (beta chain) under discussion was sequenced for a study of shared T cell receptors in the human thymus. Method: immunoSEQ multiplex PCR; TCRdb's copy keeps in-frame clones and lacks some. The sample yields 500,000 to 750,000 clones, 88% seen once. The CDR3 is 16 residues long. CDR1 is SGHAT, CDR2 FQNNGV, per germline. The V gene end was trimmed by 3 bases and the J gene end by 10 bases; junction bases not matched to a gene: 12. These sequences were also reported in another study, on human thymus T cells. That paper states: Among thymic and blood repertoires, usage of V and J genes appeared biased.

The V call is TRBV11-2, the J call TRBJ2-1; TRBD2 matches 10 bases. The sequence was collected from a boy in the first two years of life with a congenital heart defect. Sequencing was carried out using thymocytes. CDR3 residues: CASSLGDLAGVREQFF. The CDR3 DNA reads TGTGCCAGCAGCTTGGGGGATCTAGCGGGAGTAAGGGAGCAGTTCTTC.